The 14 T cell receptor beta chains presented below share a single source sample, sequenced in a study of T cells after posttransplantation cyclophosphamide. The table came from immunoSEQ multiplex PCR; TCRdb's copy has only in-frame clones and leaves some out. The sample yields about 53,000 clones, about 82% seen once. Sequences were obtained from PBMCs. The receptors shown here come from a man aged 25 to 40 with a blood cancer, CMV-positive, and with a related stem cell donor.

CDR3 loop: CASSLRWGLYGYTF. CDR3 sequence (DNA): TGTGCCAGCAGCTTAAGGTGGGGGCTCTATGGCTACACCTTC. V is TRBV5-4 and J is TRBJ1-2, with D perhaps matching TRBD1 (6 bases). The V gene's germline CDR1 is SGHNT and CDR2 YYREEE (reference sequence). Trimming removed 2 bases at V and 4 bases at J, with 12 bases between. CDR3 length: 14 residues.

This clone was counted a single time. The chain has TRBV5-1 and TRBJ2-5, with TRBD1 matching 7 bases. The V segment lost 4 bases and the J segment 2 bases; nucleotides outside the gene matches: 5. Germline CDR1 and CDR2: SGHRS and YFSETQ. The CDR3 is made up of 14 amino acids. CDR3 DNA sequence: TGCGCCAGCAGCCCCGGACAGGAACAAGAGACCCAGTACTTC. It codes for CASSPGQEQETQYF.

In DNA, the CDR3 is TGCAGCGTTGTAGCCCCGGACAGGGGGGATAAGCATGAGCAGTTCTTC. It codes for CSVVAPDRGDKHEQFF. This chain connects TRBV29-1 to TRBJ2-1; TRBD1 aligns across 10 bases. The CDR3 totals 16 residues. V gave up 4 bases and J gave up 8 bases; unmatched junction bases: 14. In germline, CDR1 is SQVTM, CDR2 ANQGSEA.

The V gene is TRBV7-9, the J gene TRBJ2-2; D is unresolved. From germline, CDR1 is SEHNR and CDR2 FQNEAQ (reference sequence). The germline V and J ends were trimmed by 3 bases and 4 bases, with 3 bases remaining between them. The CDR3 has 12 amino acids. CDR3 region: CASSLSTGELFF. The CDR3 DNA follows: TGTGCCAGCAGCTTGAGCACCGGGGAGCTGTTTTTT.

The chain recombines TRBV10-2 with TRBJ2-5; D might be TRBD2 (6 bases). CDR1 and CDR2 from the germline V gene are WSHSY and SAAADI. The CDR3 totals 14 residues. V was clipped by 7 bases and J by 5 bases, with 17 bases between them. The CDR3 region is CASNYAGIGETQYF. The DNA for the CDR3 is TGCGCCAGCAACTATGCGGGAATAGGCGAGACCCAGTACTTC.

This chain joins TRBV7-2 and TRBJ2-7, with D maybe TRBD2 (5 bases). Germline values: CDR1 SGHTA, CDR2 FQGNSA. CDR3 length: 14 residues. V was clipped by 1 base and J by 4 bases, with 11 bases between them. CDR3 in amino acids: CASSLVDYPYEQYF. DNA for the CDR3: TGTGCCAGCAGCTTAGTCGACTACCCTTACGAGCAGTACTTC.

The chain uses TRBV5-1 and TRBJ2-5, with 9 bases matching TRBD2. The CDR3 sequence is 18 residues long. In germline, CDR1 is SGHRS, CDR2 YFSETQ. V shed 0 bases and J 5 bases; nucleotides not matched to a gene: 14. The CDR3 loop is CASSLALRTLAGAETQYF. DNA for the CDR3: TGCGCCAGCAGCTTGGCCTTAAGGACGTTAGCGGGAGCGGAGACCCAGTACTTC.

The genes are TRBV19 and TRBJ2-1; 11 nucleotides align to TRBD2. This CDR3 region has 15 residues. Per germline, CDR1 LNHDA and CDR2 SQIVND (reference sequence). The V gene end was trimmed by 6 bases and the J gene end by 3 bases; junction bases not matched to a gene: 4. CDR3 in amino acids: CASSPLAGVYNEQFF. For the CDR3, the DNA is TGTGCCAGTAGCCCACTAGCGGGGGTCTACAATGAGCAGTTCTTC.

The rearrangement links TRBV2 to TRBJ2-6, with 7 bases lining up with TRBD1. Per germline, CDR1 SNHLY and CDR2 FYNNEI. This CDR3 is 19 amino acids long. J lost 1 base, V lost 2 bases, and 11 bases had no gene match. The CDR3 coding sequence is TGTGCCAGCAGTGAACCTAGAGGGGGCACCCCGTCTGGGGCCAACGTCCTGACTTTC. Its translation is CASSEPRGGTPSGANVLTF. The complete variable domain, with remaining parts taken from reference TRBV2 and TRBJ2-6, reads EPEVTQTPSHQVTQMGQEVILRCVPISNHLYFYWYRQILGQKVEFLVSFYNNEISEKSEIFDDQFSVERPDGSNFTLKIRSTKLEDSAMYFCASSEPRGGTPSGANVLTFGAGSRLTVL.

This chain uses TRBV7-2 with TRBJ1-1, with a tentative D call TRBD1 (6 bases). Germline V CDR1 and CDR2: SGHTA, FQGNSA. The CDR3 has 15 amino acids. V lost 1 base and J lost 1, with 10 bases in between. The CDR3 DNA follows: TGTGCCAGCAGCTTAGACGGACAGCCGAACACTGAAGCTTTCTTT. Its translation: CASSLDGQPNTEAFF.

The V call is TRBV4-1, the J call TRBJ2-5; 8 bases agree with TRBD2. CDR3 length: 16 residues. The junction had 8 bases not matched to a gene; V was cut back by 1 base and J by 4 bases. Germline V CDR1 and CDR2: MGHRA, YSYEKL. CDR3 amino acids: CASSQGRGGAVETQYF. As DNA, the CDR3 is TGCGCCAGCAGCCAAGGCCGGGGGGGCGCGGTAGAGACCCAGTACTTC.

The chain combines TRBV28 with TRBJ2-1; 7 bases are a match to TRBD2. Germline assignment: CDR1 MDHEN and CDR2 SYDVKM. The CDR3 runs to 15 residues. The ends lost 2 bases at V and 2 bases at J; junction bases unmatched: 3. The CDR3 sequence: CASSLGGVPYNEQFF. As DNA, the CDR3 is TGTGCCAGCAGTTTAGGGGGGGTTCCCTACAATGAGCAGTTCTTC.

Written as DNA, the CDR3 is TGCGCCAGCAGCCAAGAGGACAGGGGGCGGGAGCAGTACTTC. This codes for CASSQEDRGREQYF. The V gene is TRBV4-1, the J gene TRBJ2-7; 11 nucleotides align to TRBD1. CDR1 and CDR2 (germline): MGHRA, YSYEKL. CDR3 length equals 14 residues. V gave up 0 bases and J gave up 7 bases; unmatched junction bases: 2.

CDR3: CASSRLAQETQYF. CDR3 bases: TGTGCCAGCAGCCGTCTAGCACAAGAGACCCAGTACTTC. The rearrangement links TRBV7-9 to TRBJ2-5, with D tentatively TRBD2 (5 bases). Trimming cost V 5 bases and J 2 bases, with 9 bases left between them. Germline V gene sequence: CDR1 SEHNR, CDR2 FQNEAQ (reference sequence). The CDR3 is 13 residues long.